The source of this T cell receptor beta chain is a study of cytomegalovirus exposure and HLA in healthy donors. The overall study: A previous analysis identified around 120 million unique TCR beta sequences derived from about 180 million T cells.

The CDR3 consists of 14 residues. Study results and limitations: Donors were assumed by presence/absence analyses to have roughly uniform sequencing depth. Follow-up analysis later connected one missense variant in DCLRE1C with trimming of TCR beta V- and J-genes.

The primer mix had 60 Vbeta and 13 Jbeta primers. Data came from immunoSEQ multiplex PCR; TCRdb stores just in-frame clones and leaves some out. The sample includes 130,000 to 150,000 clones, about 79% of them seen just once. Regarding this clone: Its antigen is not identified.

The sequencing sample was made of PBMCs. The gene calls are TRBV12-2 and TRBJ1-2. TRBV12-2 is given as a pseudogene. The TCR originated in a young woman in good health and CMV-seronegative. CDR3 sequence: CASRLARGSYGYTF. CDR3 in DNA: TGTGCAAGTCGCTTAGCTCGGGGATCGTATGGCTACACCTTC.